This TCR beta chain was found in a study of control samples from healthy donors and cancer patients. Here immunoSEQ multiplex PCR was the method, and the copy in TCRdb shows in-frame clones only, minus some. The table has 160,000 or so clones, about 94% seen once. Trimming left V 0 bases short and J 0 bases short, with 3 bases between. Germline V gene sequence: CDR1 SEHNR, CDR2 FQNEAQ (reference sequence). The CDR3 loop spans 15 amino acids. The chain combines TRBV7-9 with TRBJ1-6; unclear D gene. The sequenced material came from blood. This TCR was sampled from a woman in her 40s in good health. The CDR3 nucleotides read TGTGCCAGCAGCTTAGCTAACTCCTATAATTCACCCCTCCACTTT. Its protein is CASSLANSYNSPLHF.